This entry describes one T cell receptor (beta chain). These data originate in a study of OX40 agonist ivuxolimab in advanced cancers. Clones were read by immunoSEQ multiplex PCR, and TCRdb kept only the in-frame ones, dropping some. The table lists some 86,000 clones, roughly 87% of them singletons, with approximately 1.5% in the top ten. CDR1 SNHLY and CDR2 FYNNEI come from the germline V gene. The J segment lost 1 base and the V segment lost 6 bases, leaving 6 bases of the junction unmatched. The CDR3 covers 14 residues. This rearrangement joins TRBV2 to TRBJ2-7; 7 nucleotides match TRBD1. The source was CD4+ or CD8+ T cells sorted from blood, collected in a trial of the OX40 agonist ivuxolimab. This receptor was obtained from an adult with an advanced solid tumor such as melanoma, head and neck, liver or kidney cancer. This CDR3 reads CASSGDRDSYEQYF. The CDR3 bases are TGTGCCAGCAGCGGAGACAGGGATTCCTACGAGCAGTACTTC.